A single sample is the source of the 26 T cell receptor beta chains below, sequenced in a study of T cell repertoires in cytomegalovirus infection. Each CDR3 protein is one row after TCRdb ran MiXCR on the reads. The sample holds about 740,000 distinct CDR3 sequences, 35% to 45% seen once. Sample: PBMCs. The receptors derive from a human donor in good health (CMV status not recorded). Some clones in this sample may be carry-over from other donors' samples.

The chain links TRBV2 to TRBJ2-5, with 9 bases matching TRBD2. This CDR3 region has 15 residues. From germline, CDR1 is SNHLY and CDR2 FYNNEI. J was trimmed by 4 bases and V by 5 bases; bases with no gene match: 8. CDR3 nucleotide sequence: TGTGCCAGCAGTCGTGCGGGAGGGCAGCGAGAGACCCAGTACTTC. This encodes CASSRAGGQRETQYF. The full variable domain, in which reference TRBV2 and TRBJ2-5 provide the parts outside the CDR3, is EPEVTQTPSHQVTQMGQEVILRCVPISNHLYFYWYRQILGQKVEFLVSFYNNEISEKSEIFDDQFSVERPDGSNFTLKIRSTKLEDSAMYFCASSRAGGQRETQYFGPGTRLLVL.

This chain uses TRBV7-2 with TRBJ1-4; possibly TRBD1 for D (5 bases). Germline CDR1 reads SGHTA; CDR2 reads FQGNSA. The CDR3 length is 17 residues. V was cut by 0 bases and J by 2 bases, with 13 bases left in between. CDR3 in DNA: TGTGCCAGCAGCTTAGCGAGTTGGGGGATGACTAATGAAAAACTGTTTTTT. It yields the protein CASSLASWGMTNEKLFF.

About this clonotype itself: At one of its ends the junction is not consistent with the germline gene, which may arise from a read error. CDR3 region: CASSQGLSGNTLYF. The CDR3 region has the DNA TGTGCCAGCAGCCAGGGACTCTCTGGAAACACCCTATATTTT. The chain links TRBV7-2 to TRBJ1-3; possible D gene TRBD1, 5 bases. This CDR3 contains 14 residues. Germline-derived CDR1 and CDR2 are SGHTA and FQGNSA.

V gene TRBV7-8 combines with J gene TRBJ2-3; TRBD2 agrees at 8 bases. The CDR3 is 15 residues long. With V trimmed by 7 bases and J by 2 bases, 8 bases remained unmatched. CDR1 is SGHVS, CDR2 FQNEAQ, per germline. Written as DNA, the CDR3 is TGTGCCAGCACCCTCCGGGAGGGGGTCACAGATACGCAGTATTTT. This encodes CASTLREGVTDTQYF.

V and J are TRBV9 and TRBJ1-1; possibly TRBD1 for D (5 bases). CDR1 is SGDLS and CDR2 is YYNGEE in the germline V gene. Trimming stripped 3 bases from V and 6 bases from J, with 12 bases between. The CDR3 totals 13 residues. This CDR3 is CASSAGRESEAFF. Written as DNA, the CDR3 is TGTGCCAGCAGCGCAGGGAGGGAATCTGAAGCTTTCTTT. The full variable domain, in which reference TRBV9 and TRBJ1-1 provide the parts outside the CDR3, is DSGVTQTPKHLITATGQRVTLRCSPRSGDLSVYWYQQSLDQGLQFLIQYYNGEERAKGNILERFSAQQFPDLHSELNLSSLELGDSALYFCASSAGRESEAFFGQGTRLTVV.

In this sample, this clonotype turned up a few times. The V and J genes are TRBV19 and TRBJ1-4; tentative D call: TRBD1 (6 bases). V was trimmed by 3 bases and J by 2 bases, leaving 16 bases between them. The CDR3 length is 17 residues. Germline lookup yields CDR1 LNHDA and CDR2 SQIVND (reference sequence). This CDR3 reads CASSMGTPPRTNEKLFF. The CDR3 region has the DNA TGTGCCAGTAGTATGGGGACACCTCCCCGCACTAATGAAAAACTGTTTTTT.

This chain connects TRBV29-1 to TRBJ1-4; perhaps TRBD1 as D (6 bases). CDR3 length: 13 residues. Germline V gene sequence: CDR1 SQVTM, CDR2 ANQGSEA. Between the trimmed V and J ends, which lost 3 bases and 5 bases, there was a span of 10 bases. The CDR3 is CSVEATGNEKLFF. The CDR3 DNA reads TGCAGCGTTGAGGCAACAGGGAATGAAAAACTGTTTTTT.

This clonotype was seen a few times. The CDR3 DNA reads as TGTGCCATCAGTGTTGCAGCAAATCAGCCCCAGCATTTT. Protein: CAISVAANQPQHF. The chain uses TRBV10-3 and TRBJ1-5; D not resolved. This CDR3 has 13 amino acids. V was trimmed by 4 bases and J by 4 bases, leaving 8 bases between them. Germline values: CDR1 ENHRY, CDR2 SYGVKD.

Only a few counts were recorded for this clonotype. The V and J genes are TRBV6-1 and TRBJ1-1; D is ambiguous. The ends were cut back, 9 bases at V and 0 bases at J, with 11 bases in the middle. This CDR3 region has 13 residues. Per the germline V gene, CDR1 is MNHNS and CDR2 is SASEGT. The CDR3 DNA follows: TGTGCCAGTGCCCCAGTCGTGAACACTGAAGCTTTCTTT. Protein product: CASAPVVNTEAFF.

Turning to this clonotype: A much larger clonotype is one base distant, so this may be a read error. The chain recombines TRBV28 with TRBJ2-1, with a tentative D call TRBD2 (6 bases). CDR3 size: 14 residues. Germline loops: CDR1 MDHEN, CDR2 SYDVKM. The CDR3 here is CASSLLAAYNEQVF. The CDR3 nucleotides are TGTGCCAGCAGTTTGTTAGCGGCCTACAATGAGCAGGTCTTC.

V and J are TRBV11-1 and TRBJ2-3; D gene uncertain. The V gene's germline CDR1 is SGHAT and CDR2 FQDESV (reference sequence). V was cut by 0 bases and J by 6 bases, with 13 bases left in between. The CDR3 sequence is 15 residues long. CDR3: CASSLALGLWDTQYF. DNA of the CDR3: TGTGCCAGCAGCTTAGCTTTGGGTTTATGGGATACGCAGTATTTT.

The chain carries TRBV4-2 and TRBJ2-2, with 13 bases identical to TRBD2. The V gene's germline CDR1 is LGHNA and CDR2 YNFKEQ. This CDR3 region has 18 residues. With V trimmed by 0 bases and J by 8 bases, 9 bases remained unmatched. This CDR3 is CASSQEAGLAGVGGELFF. DNA of the CDR3: TGTGCCAGCAGCCAAGAAGCCGGACTAGCGGGAGTAGGGGGGGAGCTGTTTTTT.

This clonotype was seen just once. V is TRBV29-1 and J is TRBJ1-1; unclear D gene. CDR3 length: 11 residues. The ends were cut back, 8 bases at V and 6 bases at J, with 13 bases in the middle. Per germline, CDR1 SQVTM and CDR2 ANQGSEA. CDR3 in amino acids: CSSSTDAEAFF. The CDR3 DNA reads as TGCAGCTCCTCGACCGACGCTGAAGCTTTCTTT.

Comment on this clonotype: A read error may be the cause here, since a much bigger clone is one base away. The chain employs TRBV2 and TRBJ1-5, with unresolved D. This CDR3 has 15 residues. CDR1 and CDR2 from the germline V gene are SNHLY and FYNNEI. Trimming took off 6 bases at V and 0 bases at J, with 12 bases between the two ends. CDR3 protein: CASSDCQVSNQPQHF. CDR3 nucleotides: TGTGCCAGCAGCGACTGCCAAGTTAGCAATCAGCCCCAGCATTTT.

The chain has TRBV7-9 and TRBJ2-6, with D perhaps TRBD2 (6 bases). This CDR3 comprises 18 residues. The ends were cut back, 5 bases at V and 0 bases at J, with 17 bases in the middle. The germline CDR1 and CDR2 sequences are SEHNR and FQNEAQ (reference sequence). CDR3 DNA sequence: TGTGCCAGCAGCCGAGCGGGTGACCGATACTCTGGGGCCAACGTCCTGACTTTC. Protein: CASSRAGDRYSGANVLTF.

A remark on this clonotype: At one end, the junction sequence differs from germline, possibly due to a read error. The gene calls are TRBV6-4 and TRBJ2-3, with 10 bases lining up with TRBD1. This CDR3 spans 15 amino acids. The germline gives CDR1 MRHNA, CDR2 SNTAGT. The CDR3 DNA is TGTGCCAGCAGCCTTAATGACAGGGGGCGGGATACGAAGTATTTT. Translating it yields CASSLNDRGRDTKYF.

The rearrangement links TRBV3-1 to TRBJ1-3, with TRBD1 as a possible D gene (5 bases). The V end was cut by 1 base, the J end by 4 bases, with 11 bases between. Germline-derived CDR1 and CDR2 are LGHDT and YNNKEL (reference sequence). This CDR3 contains 15 residues. The CDR3 DNA reads as TGTGCCAGCAGCCAAGTATCAGGGTCGGGAAACACCATATATTTT. This codes for CASSQVSGSGNTIYF.

The chain carries TRBV5-4 and TRBJ2-1; D may be TRBD2 (6 bases). Germline CDR1 SGHNT, CDR2 YYREEE (reference sequence). The CDR3 has 15 residues. V was shortened by 4 bases and J by 5 bases, with 16 bases between the two germline ends. Here the CDR3 DNA reads TGTGCCAGCAGCCCAACTTTGGGACTGGACAATGAGCAGTTCTTC. Its translation is CASSPTLGLDNEQFF.

V and J are TRBV6-1 and TRBJ1-3; TRBD1 matches at 7 bases. With 6 bases clipped from V and 0 bases from J, the junction kept 2 bases outside the gene matches. The CDR3 has 14 residues. Germline V gene sequence: CDR1 MNHNS, CDR2 SASEGT. The CDR3: CASRKGASGNTIYF. The DNA of the CDR3 is TGTGCCAGCAGGAAGGGGGCCTCTGGAAACACCATATATTTT.

The rearrangement joins TRBV19 to TRBJ1-1; no reliable D call. Germline V gene data show CDR1 as LNHDA and CDR2 as SQIVND (reference sequence). The V gene lost 9 bases and the J gene lost 2 bases, with 10 bases spanning the gap. The CDR3 runs 12 residues. The CDR3 sequence is CASSIRNTEAFF. The CDR3 nucleotides read TGTGCCAGCTCAATAAGAAACACTGAAGCTTTCTTT.

J is TRBJ2-2 and V is TRBV19, with 9 bases matching TRBD2. Trimming cost V 6 bases and J 0 bases; bases outside gene matches: 5. Germline V gene sequence: CDR1 LNHDA, CDR2 SQIVND (reference sequence). The CDR3 sequence is 16 residues long. This CDR3 is CASSILAGTNTGELFF. In nucleotides, the CDR3 is TGTGCCAGTAGCATTCTAGCGGGGACGAACACCGGGGAGCTGTTTTTT.

The table lists this clonotype with a few counts. V gene TRBV7-2 combines with J gene TRBJ2-7; 10 positions agree with TRBD1. After removal of 1 base from V and 2 bases from J, the junction contained 5 bases not matched to a gene. The germline V gene has CDR1 SGHTA and CDR2 FQGNSA. The CDR3 is 16 residues long. CDR3 protein: CASSLDSGTGAYEQYF. In DNA form, the CDR3 reads TGTGCCAGCAGCTTAGATTCCGGGACAGGGGCCTACGAGCAGTACTTC.

This clonotype has only a few counts. Compared with germline, one end of the junction differs, possibly owing to a read error. The CDR3 DNA follows: TGTGCTAGTGGTTTGGGGACAGGGGTGAAGACTGAAGCTTTCTTT. Its translation: CASGLGTGVKTEAFF. The V and J genes are TRBV12-5 and TRBJ1-1; the match to TRBD1 covers 9 bases. The CDR3 runs 15 residues. CDR1 is LGHNT and CDR2 is FRNRAP in the germline V gene.

The genes are TRBV28 and TRBJ1-6; D gene ambiguous. The CDR3 totals 15 residues. Germline values: CDR1 MDHEN, CDR2 SYDVKM. Trimming shortened V by 0 bases and J by 6 bases, and 9 bases separated the two germline ends. The CDR3 reads CASSLWVGSNSPLHF. The DNA of the CDR3 is TGTGCCAGCAGTTTATGGGTAGGAAGTAATTCACCCCTCCACTTT.

This clonotype occurred a few times. The J gene is TRBJ1-2, the V gene TRBV7-8; D is unclear. The CDR3 loop spans 15 amino acids. Germline V gives CDR1 SGHVS, CDR2 FQNEAQ. The V end lost 0 bases, the J end lost 3 bases, and 11 bases lay between the germline ends. CDR3 DNA: TGTGCCAGCAGCTTAGCGGCCACACCGGACTATGGCTACACCTTC. This sequence encodes CASSLAATPDYGYTF.

The J gene is TRBJ2-1, the V gene TRBV4-2; no definite D call. This CDR3 has 14 residues. The V gene's germline CDR1 is LGHNA and CDR2 YNFKEQ. V lost 3 bases and J 0 bases, leaving 6 bases between the germline ends. The CDR3 is CASSHSSSYNEQFF. The CDR3 coding sequence is TGTGCCAGCAGCCATTCAAGCTCCTACAATGAGCAGTTCTTC.